This T cell receptor beta chain was recovered during a study of T-cell reconstitution after alpha-beta-depleted transplantation in children. The CDR3 contains 13 residues. V lost 0 bases to trimming and J lost 6 bases, with 12 bases between them. The germline V gene encodes CDR1 DFQATT and CDR2 SNEGSKA (reference sequence). This clonotype appeared a few times. Preparing the TCRbeta library involved the use of unique molecular identifiers. TCRdb redid the calling of the PCR reads with MiXCR, one entry per CDR3 protein. Found here are 750,000 to 950,000 distinct CDR3 sequences, roughly 15% of them singletons; the top ten hold around 4.5%.

The chain links TRBV20-1 to TRBJ2-7; the D call may be TRBD1 or TRBD2 (6 bases each). The receptor's source is a male patient aged 10-17 years who had a stem cell transplant for acute lymphoblastic leukemia, so the T cells may come from the graft donor. The sample was PBMCs, mostly from graft donor cells, taken 360 days after TCRalphabeta/CD19-depleted stem cell transplant. This CDR3 is CSARDGGGGEQYF. As DNA, the CDR3 is TGCAGTGCTAGAGATGGAGGAGGGGGCGAGCAGTACTTC.